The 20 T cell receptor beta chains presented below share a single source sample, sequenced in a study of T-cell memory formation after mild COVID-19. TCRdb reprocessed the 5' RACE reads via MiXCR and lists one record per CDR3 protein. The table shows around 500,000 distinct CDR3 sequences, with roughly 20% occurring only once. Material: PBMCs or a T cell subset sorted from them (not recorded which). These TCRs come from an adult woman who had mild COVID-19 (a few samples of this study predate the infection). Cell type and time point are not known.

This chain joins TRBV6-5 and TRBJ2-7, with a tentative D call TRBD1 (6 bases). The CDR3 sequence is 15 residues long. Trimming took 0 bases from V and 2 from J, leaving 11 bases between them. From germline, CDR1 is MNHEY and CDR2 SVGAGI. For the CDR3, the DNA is TGTGCCAGCAGTTACTCCCTACAGGGTCCCTACGAGCAGTACTTC. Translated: CASSYSLQGPYEQYF.

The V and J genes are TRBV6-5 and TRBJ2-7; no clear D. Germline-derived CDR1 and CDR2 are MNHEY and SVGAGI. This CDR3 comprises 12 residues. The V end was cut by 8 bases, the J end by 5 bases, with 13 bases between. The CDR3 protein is CASFSTAHEQYF. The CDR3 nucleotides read TGTGCCAGCTTCTCGACCGCCCACGAGCAGTACTTC.

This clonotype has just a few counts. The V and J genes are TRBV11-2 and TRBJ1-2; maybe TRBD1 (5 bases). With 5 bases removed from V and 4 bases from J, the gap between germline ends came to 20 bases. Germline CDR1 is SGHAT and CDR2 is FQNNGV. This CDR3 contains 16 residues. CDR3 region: CASSQLGIRDGYGYTF. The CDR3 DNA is TGTGCCAGCAGCCAACTCGGGATTCGGGACGGCTATGGCTACACCTTC. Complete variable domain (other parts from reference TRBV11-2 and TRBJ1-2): EAGVAQSPRYKIIEKRQSVAFWCNPISGHATLYWYQQILGQGPKLLIQFQNNGVVDDSQLPKDRFSAERLKGVDSTLKIQPAKLEDSAVYLCASSQLGIRDGYGYTFGSGTRLTVV.

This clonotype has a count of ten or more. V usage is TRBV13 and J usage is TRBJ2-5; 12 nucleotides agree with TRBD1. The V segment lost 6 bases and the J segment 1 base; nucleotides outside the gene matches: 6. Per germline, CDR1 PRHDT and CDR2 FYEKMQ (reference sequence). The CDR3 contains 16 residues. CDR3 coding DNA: TGTGCCAGCAGTTATCCGGGACAGGGGGCCCAAGAGACCCAGTACTTC. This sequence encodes CASSYPGQGAQETQYF.

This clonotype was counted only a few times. CDR3: CASSLDWAGYGYTF. CDR3 coding DNA: TGTGCCAGCAGCTTAGACTGGGCGGGATATGGCTACACCTTC. The J gene is TRBJ1-2, the V gene TRBV7-9; no definite D call. V was shortened by 1 base and J by 5 bases, with 11 bases between the two germline ends. The CDR3 extends over 14 amino acids. Germline V gene sequence: CDR1 SEHNR, CDR2 FQNEAQ (reference sequence).

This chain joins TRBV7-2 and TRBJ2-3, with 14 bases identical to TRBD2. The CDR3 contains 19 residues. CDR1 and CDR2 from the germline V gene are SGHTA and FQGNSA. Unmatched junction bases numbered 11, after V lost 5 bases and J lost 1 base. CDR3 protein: CASSPGTSGSHRGTDTQYF. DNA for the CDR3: TGTGCCAGCAGCCCCGGGACTAGCGGGAGCCATCGGGGCACAGATACGCAGTATTTT.

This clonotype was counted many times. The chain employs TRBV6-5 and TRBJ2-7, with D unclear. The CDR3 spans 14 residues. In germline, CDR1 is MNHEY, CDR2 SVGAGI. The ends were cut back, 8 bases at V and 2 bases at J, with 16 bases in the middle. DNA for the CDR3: TGTGCCAGCGTGAAGGCCATTGGACCCTACGAGCAGTACTTC. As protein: CASVKAIGPYEQYF.

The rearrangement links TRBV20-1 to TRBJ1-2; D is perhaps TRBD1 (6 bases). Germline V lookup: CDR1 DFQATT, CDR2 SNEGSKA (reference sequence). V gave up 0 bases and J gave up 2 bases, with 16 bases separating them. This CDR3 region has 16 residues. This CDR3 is CSARDMPAGVNYGYTF. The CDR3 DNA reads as TGCAGTGCTAGAGATATGCCCGCAGGGGTAAACTATGGCTACACCTTC.

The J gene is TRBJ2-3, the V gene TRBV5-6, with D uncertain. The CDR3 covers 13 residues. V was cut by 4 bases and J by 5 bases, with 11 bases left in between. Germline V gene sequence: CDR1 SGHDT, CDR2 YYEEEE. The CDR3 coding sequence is TGTGCCAGCAGCATACCATTAGAAGATACGCAGTATTTT. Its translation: CASSIPLEDTQYF.

Written as DNA, the CDR3 is TGCGCCAGCAGCCAAGAAAAGGGATCCACTGAAGCTTTCTTT. Its translation is CASSQEKGSTEAFF. The chain is built from TRBV4-1 and TRBJ1-1; D gene ambiguous. This CDR3 contains 14 residues. Trimming took off 0 bases at V and 4 bases at J, with 9 bases between the two ends. Per germline, CDR1 MGHRA and CDR2 YSYEKL.

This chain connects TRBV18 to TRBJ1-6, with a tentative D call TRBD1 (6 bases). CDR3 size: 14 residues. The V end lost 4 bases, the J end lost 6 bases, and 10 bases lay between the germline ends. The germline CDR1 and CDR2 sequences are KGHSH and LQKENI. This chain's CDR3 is CASSQDSANSPLHF. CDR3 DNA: TGTGCCAGCTCACAGGACAGCGCTAATTCACCCCTCCACTTT.

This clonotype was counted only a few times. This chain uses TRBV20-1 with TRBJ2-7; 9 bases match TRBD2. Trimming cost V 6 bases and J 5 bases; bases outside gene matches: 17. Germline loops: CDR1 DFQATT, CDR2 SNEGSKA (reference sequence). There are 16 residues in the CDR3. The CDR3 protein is CSANFGASGIIDEQYF. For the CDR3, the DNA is TGCAGTGCAAACTTCGGGGCTAGCGGGATTATCGACGAGCAGTACTTC.

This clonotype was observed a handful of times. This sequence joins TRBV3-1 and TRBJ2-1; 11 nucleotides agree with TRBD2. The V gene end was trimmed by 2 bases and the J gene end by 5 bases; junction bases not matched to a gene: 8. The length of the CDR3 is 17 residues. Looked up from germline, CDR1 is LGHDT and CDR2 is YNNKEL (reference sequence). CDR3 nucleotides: TGTGCCAGCAGCCAACTTCTGACTAGCGGGATGGACAATGAGCAGTTCTTC. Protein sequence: CASSQLLTSGMDNEQFF.

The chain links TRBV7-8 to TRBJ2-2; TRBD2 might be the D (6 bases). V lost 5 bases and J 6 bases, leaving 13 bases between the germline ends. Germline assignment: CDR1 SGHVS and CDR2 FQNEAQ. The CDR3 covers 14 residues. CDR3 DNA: TGTGCCAGCAGCCCCTGGGAGGTGGCCGGGGAGCTGTTTTTT. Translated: CASSPWEVAGELFF.

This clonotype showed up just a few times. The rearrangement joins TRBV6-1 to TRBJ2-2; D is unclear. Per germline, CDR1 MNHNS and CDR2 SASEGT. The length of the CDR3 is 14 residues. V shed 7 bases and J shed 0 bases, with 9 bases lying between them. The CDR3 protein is CASKVTPNTGELFF. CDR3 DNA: TGTGCCAGCAAGGTGACACCGAACACCGGGGAGCTGTTTTTT.

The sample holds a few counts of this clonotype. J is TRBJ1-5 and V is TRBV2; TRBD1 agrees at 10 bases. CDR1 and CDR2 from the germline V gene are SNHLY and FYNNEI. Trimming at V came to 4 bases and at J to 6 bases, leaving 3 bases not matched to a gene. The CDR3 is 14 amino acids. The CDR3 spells CASSGQGARQPQHF. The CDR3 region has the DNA TGTGCCAGCAGTGGACAGGGGGCGCGTCAGCCCCAGCATTTT.

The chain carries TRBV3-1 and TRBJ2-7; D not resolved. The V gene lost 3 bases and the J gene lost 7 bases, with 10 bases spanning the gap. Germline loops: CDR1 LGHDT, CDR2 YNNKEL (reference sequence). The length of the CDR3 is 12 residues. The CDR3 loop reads CASSQTPPEQYF. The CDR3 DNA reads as TGTGCCAGCAGCCAGACTCCCCCGGAGCAGTACTTC.

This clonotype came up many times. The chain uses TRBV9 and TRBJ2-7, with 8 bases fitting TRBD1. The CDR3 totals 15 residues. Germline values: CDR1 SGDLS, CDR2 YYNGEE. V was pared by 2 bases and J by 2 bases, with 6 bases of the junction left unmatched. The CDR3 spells CASSVAQGAAYEQYF. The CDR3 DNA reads TGTGCCAGCAGCGTCGCCCAGGGGGCCGCCTACGAGCAGTACTTC.

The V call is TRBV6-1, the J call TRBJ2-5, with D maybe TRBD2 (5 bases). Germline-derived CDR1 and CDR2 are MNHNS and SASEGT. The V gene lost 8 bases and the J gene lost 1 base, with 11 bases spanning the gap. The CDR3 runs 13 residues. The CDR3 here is CASGAVLQETQYF. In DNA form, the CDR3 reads TGTGCCAGCGGAGCGGTCCTCCAAGAGACCCAGTACTTC.

The CDR3 nucleotides read TGCAGCGTCCTCAACCGGGACAGTTACTACGAGCAGTACTTC. It codes for CSVLNRDSYYEQYF. The J gene is TRBJ2-7, the V gene TRBV29-1; 7 bases line up with TRBD1. V lost 6 bases and J lost 3; bases outside the gene matches: 11. The CDR3 has 14 residues. Per the germline V gene, CDR1 is SQVTM and CDR2 is ANQGSEA.